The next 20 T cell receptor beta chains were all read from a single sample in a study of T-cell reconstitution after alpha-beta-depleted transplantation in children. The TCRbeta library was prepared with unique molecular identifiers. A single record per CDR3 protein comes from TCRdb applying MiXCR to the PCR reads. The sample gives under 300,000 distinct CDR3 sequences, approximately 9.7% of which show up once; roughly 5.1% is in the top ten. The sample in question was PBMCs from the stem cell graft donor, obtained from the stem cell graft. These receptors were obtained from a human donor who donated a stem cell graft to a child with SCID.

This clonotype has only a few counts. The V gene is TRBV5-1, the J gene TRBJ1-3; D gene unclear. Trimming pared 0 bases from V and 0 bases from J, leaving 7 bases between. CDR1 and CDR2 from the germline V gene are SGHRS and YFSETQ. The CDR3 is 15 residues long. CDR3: CASSLVSASGNTIYF. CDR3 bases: TGCGCCAGCAGCTTGGTTTCAGCCTCTGGAAACACCATATATTTT.

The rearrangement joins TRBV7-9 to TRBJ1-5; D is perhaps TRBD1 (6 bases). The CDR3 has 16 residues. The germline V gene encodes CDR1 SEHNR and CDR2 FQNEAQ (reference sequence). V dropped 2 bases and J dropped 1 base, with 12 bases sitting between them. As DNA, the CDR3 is TGTGCCAGCAGCTTAATTAGGGGACAAAGCAATCAGCCCCAGCATTTT. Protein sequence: CASSLIRGQSNQPQHF. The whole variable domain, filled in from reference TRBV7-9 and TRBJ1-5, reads DTGVSQNPRHKITKRGQNVTFRCDPISEHNRLYWYRQTLGQGPEFLTYFQNEAQLEKSRLLSDRFSAERPKGSFSTLEIQRTEQGDSAMYLCASSLIRGQSNQPQHFGDGTRLSIL.

The CDR3 nucleotides read TGTGCCAGCAGTTACTCGAGGGCCACATCGAACACTGAAGCTTTCTTT. It translates to CASSYSRATSNTEAFF. The rearrangement joins TRBV6-5 to TRBJ1-1; no definite D call. The CDR3 is 16 amino acids. V lost 0 bases to trimming and J lost 1 base, with 12 bases between them. Germline-derived CDR1 and CDR2 are MNHEY and SVGAGI.

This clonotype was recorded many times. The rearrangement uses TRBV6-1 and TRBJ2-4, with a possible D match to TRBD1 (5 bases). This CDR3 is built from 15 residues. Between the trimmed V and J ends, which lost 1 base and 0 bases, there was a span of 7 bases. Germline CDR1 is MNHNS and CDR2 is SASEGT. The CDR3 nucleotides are TGTGCCAGCAGTGAAGGACAGCTAGCCAAAAACATTCAGTACTTC. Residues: CASSEGQLAKNIQYF.

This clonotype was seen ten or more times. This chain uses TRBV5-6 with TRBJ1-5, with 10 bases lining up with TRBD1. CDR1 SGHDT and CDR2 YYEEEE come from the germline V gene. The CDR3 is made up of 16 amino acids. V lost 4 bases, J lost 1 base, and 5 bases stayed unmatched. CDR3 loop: CASSKTGGASNQPQHF. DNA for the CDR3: TGTGCCAGCAGCAAGACAGGGGGCGCGAGCAATCAGCCCCAGCATTTT. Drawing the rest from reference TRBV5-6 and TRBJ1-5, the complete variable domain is DAGVTQSPTHLIKTRGQQVTLRCSPKSGHDTVSWYQQALGQGPQFIFQYYEEEERQRGNFPDRFSGHQFPNYSSELNVNALLLGDSALYLCASSKTGGASNQPQHFGDGTRLSIL.

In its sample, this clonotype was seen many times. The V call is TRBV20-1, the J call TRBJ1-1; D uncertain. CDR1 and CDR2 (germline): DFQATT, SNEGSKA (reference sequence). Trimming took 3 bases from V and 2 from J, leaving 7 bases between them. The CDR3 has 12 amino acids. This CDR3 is CSARDGNTEAFF. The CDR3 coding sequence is TGCAGTGCTAGGGACGGTAACACTGAAGCTTTCTTT.

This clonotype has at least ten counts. CDR3 DNA sequence: TGCAGTCCGAACGACGGAGACACAGATACGCAGTATTTT. This sequence encodes CSPNDGDTDTQYF. This sequence joins TRBV20-1 and TRBJ2-3; D remains unclear. CDR1 DFQATT and CDR2 SNEGSKA come from the germline V gene (reference sequence). CDR3 length equals 13 residues. The V gene lost 8 bases and the J gene lost 2 bases, with 14 bases spanning the gap.

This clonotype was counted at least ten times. The CDR3 loop is CASGSDRGTEAFF. CDR3 in DNA: TGCGCCAGCGGATCGGACAGGGGGACTGAAGCTTTCTTT. The chain combines TRBV5-1 with TRBJ1-1; TRBD1 aligns across 10 bases. Germline V lookup: CDR1 SGHRS, CDR2 YFSETQ. The CDR3 contains 13 residues. V was pared by 7 bases and J by 5 bases, with 5 bases of the junction left unmatched. Filled out from reference TRBV5-1 and TRBJ1-1, the complete variable domain reads KAGVTQTPRYLIKTRGQQVTLSCSPISGHRSVSWYQQTPGQGLQFLFEYFSETQRNKGNFPGRFSGRQFSNSRSEMNVSTLELGDSALYLCASGSDRGTEAFFGQGTRLTVV.

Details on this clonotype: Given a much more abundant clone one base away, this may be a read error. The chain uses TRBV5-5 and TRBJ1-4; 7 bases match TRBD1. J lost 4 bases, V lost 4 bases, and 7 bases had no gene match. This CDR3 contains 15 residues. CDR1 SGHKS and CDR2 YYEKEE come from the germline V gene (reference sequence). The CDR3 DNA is TGTGCCAGCAGCCAACCGGGGACAGATAATGAAAAACTGTTTTTT. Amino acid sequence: CASSQPGTDNEKLFF.

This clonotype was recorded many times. CDR3 protein: CASSQMDRVPKAFF. In nucleotides, the CDR3 is TGTGCCAGCAGCCAGATGGACAGGGTACCCAAAGCTTTCTTT. The chain is built from TRBV3-1 and TRBJ1-1; 8 nucleotides match TRBD1. With 3 bases clipped from V and 9 bases from J, the junction kept 9 bases outside the gene matches. Germline CDR1 reads LGHDT; CDR2 reads YNNKEL (reference sequence). This CDR3 comprises 14 residues. The full variable domain, completed using reference TRBV3-1 and TRBJ1-1, is DTAVSQTPKYLVTQMGNDKSIKCEQNLGHDTMYWYKQDSKKFLKIMFSYNNKELIINETVPNRFSPKSPDKAHLNLHINSLELGDSAVYFCASSQMDRVPKAFFGQGTRLTVV.

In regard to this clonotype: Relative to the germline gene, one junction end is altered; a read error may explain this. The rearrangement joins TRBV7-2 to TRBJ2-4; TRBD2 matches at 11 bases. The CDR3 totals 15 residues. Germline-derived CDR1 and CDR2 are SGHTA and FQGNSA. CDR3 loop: CASSFLAGGPDIQYF. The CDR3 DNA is TGTGCCAGCAGCTTTCTAGCGGGGGGACCGGACATTCAATACTTC. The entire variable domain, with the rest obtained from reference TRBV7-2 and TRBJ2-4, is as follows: GAGVSQSPSNKVTEKGKDVELRCDPISGHTALYWYRQSLGQGLEFLIYFQGNSAPDKSGLPSDRFSAERTGGSVSTLTIQRTQQEDSAVYLCASSFLAGGPDIQYFGAGTRLSVL.

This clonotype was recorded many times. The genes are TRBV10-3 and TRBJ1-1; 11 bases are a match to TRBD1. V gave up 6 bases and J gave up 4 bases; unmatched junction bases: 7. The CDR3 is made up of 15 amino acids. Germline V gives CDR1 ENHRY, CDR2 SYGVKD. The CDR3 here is CAIRRTGGAGTEAFF. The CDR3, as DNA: TGTGCCATCAGACGGACAGGGGGCGCCGGCACTGAAGCTTTCTTT.

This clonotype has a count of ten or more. In DNA, the CDR3 is TGTGCCAGCAGCCCGCGTCCGAGACCTCAAGAGACCCAGTACTTC. Encoded protein: CASSPRPRPQETQYF. The chain joins TRBV7-2 to TRBJ2-5, with unresolved D. CDR1 and CDR2 (germline): SGHTA, FQGNSA. Trimming removed 5 bases at V and 2 bases at J, with 15 bases between. The CDR3 contains 15 residues.

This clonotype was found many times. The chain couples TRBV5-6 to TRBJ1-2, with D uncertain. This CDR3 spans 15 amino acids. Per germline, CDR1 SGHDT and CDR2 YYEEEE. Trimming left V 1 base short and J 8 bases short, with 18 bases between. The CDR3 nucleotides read TGTGCCAGCAGCTTGCAGTCCCTACCCGATCGGGGCTACACCTTC. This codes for CASSLQSLPDRGYTF.

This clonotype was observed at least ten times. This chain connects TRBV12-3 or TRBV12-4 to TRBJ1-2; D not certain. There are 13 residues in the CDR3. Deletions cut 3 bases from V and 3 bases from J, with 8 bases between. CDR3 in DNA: TGTGCCAGCAGTTTCATACAGCACTATGGCTACACCTTC. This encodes CASSFIQHYGYTF.

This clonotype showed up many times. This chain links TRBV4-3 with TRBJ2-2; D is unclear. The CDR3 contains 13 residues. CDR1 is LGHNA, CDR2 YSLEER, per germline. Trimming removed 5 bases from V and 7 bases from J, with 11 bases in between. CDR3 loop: CASSSFRDGELFF. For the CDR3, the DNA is TGCGCCAGCAGCTCTTTTCGAGACGGGGAGCTGTTTTTT.

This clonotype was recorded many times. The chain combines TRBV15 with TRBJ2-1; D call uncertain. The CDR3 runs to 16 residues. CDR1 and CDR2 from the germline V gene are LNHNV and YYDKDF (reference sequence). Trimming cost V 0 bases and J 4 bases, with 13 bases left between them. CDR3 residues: CATSRDSVGSYNEQFF. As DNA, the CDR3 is TGTGCCACCAGCAGAGATTCGGTGGGATCGTACAATGAGCAGTTCTTC.

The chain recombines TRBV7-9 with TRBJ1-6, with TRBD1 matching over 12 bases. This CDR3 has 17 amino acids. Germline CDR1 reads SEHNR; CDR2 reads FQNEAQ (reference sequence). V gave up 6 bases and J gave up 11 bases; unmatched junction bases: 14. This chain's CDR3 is CASRSPGQGALKTPLHF. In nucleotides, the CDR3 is TGTGCCAGCAGGTCGCCGGGACAGGGGGCTCTAAAGACACCCCTCCACTTT.

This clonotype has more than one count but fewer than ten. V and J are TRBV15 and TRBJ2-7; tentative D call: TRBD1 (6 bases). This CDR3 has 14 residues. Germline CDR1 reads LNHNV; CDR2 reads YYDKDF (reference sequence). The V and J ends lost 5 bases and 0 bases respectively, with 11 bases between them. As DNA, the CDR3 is TGTGCCACCAGCTCCCGACAGGACTCCTACGAGCAGTACTTC. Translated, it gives CATSSRQDSYEQYF.

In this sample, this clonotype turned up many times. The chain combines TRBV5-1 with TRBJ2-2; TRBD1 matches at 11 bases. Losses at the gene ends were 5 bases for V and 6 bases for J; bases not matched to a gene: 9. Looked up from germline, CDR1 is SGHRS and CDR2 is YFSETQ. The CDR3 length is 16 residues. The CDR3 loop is CASSFPGQGASGELFF. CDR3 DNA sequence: TGCGCCAGCAGTTTCCCCGGACAGGGGGCTTCCGGGGAGCTGTTTTTT.